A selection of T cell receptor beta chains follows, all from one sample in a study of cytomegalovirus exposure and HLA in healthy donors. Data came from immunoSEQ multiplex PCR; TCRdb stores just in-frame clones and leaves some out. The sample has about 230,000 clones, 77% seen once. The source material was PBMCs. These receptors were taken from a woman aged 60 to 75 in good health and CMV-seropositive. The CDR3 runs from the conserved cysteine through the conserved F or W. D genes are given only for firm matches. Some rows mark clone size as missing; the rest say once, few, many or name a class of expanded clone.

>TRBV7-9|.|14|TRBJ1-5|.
CASSSGGRNQPQHF
TGTGCCAGCAGCTCGGGGGGGCGGAATCAGCCCCAGCATTTT
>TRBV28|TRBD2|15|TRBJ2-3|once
CASSFTSGSSDTQYF
TGTGCCAGCAGTTTCACTAGCGGGAGCTCAGATACGCAGTATTTT
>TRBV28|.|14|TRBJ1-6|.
CASTPREGVSPLHF
TGTGCCAGCACCCCTCGGGAGGGGGTTTCACCCCTCCACTTT
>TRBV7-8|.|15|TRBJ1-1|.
CASSQSIQGRTEAFF
TGTGCCAGCAGCCAGTCGATACAGGGAAGGACTGAAGCTTTCTTT
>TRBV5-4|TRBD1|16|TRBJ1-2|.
CASSLDLTGGNYGYTF
TGTGCCAGCAGCTTGGACCTGACAGGGGGTAACTATGGCTACACCTTC
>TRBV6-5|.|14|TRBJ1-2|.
CASSLAATNYGYTF
TGCGCCAGCAGTTTGGCGGCAACTAACTATGGCTACACCTTC
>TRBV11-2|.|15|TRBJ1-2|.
CASSLDRQFDYGYTF
TGTGCCAGCAGCTTAGACAGGCAATTTGACTATGGCTACACCTTC
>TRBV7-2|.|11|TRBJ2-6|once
CASSPLSVLTF
TGTGCCAGCAGCCCCCTAAGCGTCCTGACTTTC
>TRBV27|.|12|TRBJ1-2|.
CASRGANYGYTF
TGTGCCAGCAGGGGGGCCAACTATGGCTACACCTTC
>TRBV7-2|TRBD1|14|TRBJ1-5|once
CASSSGQADQPQHF
TGTGCCAGCAGCTCAGGACAGGCCGATCAGCCCCAGCATTTT
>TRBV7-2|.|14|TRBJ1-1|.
CASSLAGRNTEAFF
TGTGCCAGCAGCTTAGCGGGCAGGAACACTGAAGCCTTCTTT
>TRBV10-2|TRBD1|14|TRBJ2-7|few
CASSETTGGYEQYF
TGCGCCAGCAGTGAGACTACAGGGGGCTACGAGCAGTACTTC
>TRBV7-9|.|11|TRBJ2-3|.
CASSLTDTQYF
TGTGCCAGCAGCCTCACAGATACGCAGTATTTT
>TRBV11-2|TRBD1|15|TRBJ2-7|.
CASSSLDRGSYEQYF
TGTGCCAGCAGCTCACTGGACAGGGGGTCCTACGAGCAGTACTTC
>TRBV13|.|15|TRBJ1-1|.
CASSLGGWGDTEAFF
TGTGCCAGCAGCTTAGGTGGATGGGGGGACACTGAAGCTTTCTTT
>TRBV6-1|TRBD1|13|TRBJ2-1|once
CASSPQGRNEQFF
TGTGCCAGCAGTCCACAGGGGCGGAATGAGCAGTTCTTC
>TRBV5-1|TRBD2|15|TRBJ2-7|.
CASSLLAGASYKQYF
TGCGCCAGCAGCCTACTAGCGGGAGCATCCTACAAGCAGTACTTC
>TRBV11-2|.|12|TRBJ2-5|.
CASSLAQETQYF
TGTGCCAGCAGCTTAGCTCAAGAGACCCAGTACTTC
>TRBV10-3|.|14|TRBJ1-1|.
CAISVTGMNTEAFF
TGTGCCATCAGTGTAACGGGAATGAACACTGAAGCTTTCTTT
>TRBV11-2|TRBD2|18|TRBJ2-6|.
CASSLVGLATAGANVLTF
TGTGCCAGCAGCTTAGTGGGACTAGCGACTGCTGGGGCCAACGTCCTGACTTTC
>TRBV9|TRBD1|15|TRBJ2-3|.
CASSLKTGYTDTQYF
TGTGCCAGCAGCTTGAAGACAGGGTACACAGATACGCAGTATTTT
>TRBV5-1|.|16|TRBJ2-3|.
CASSLVPSDGTDTQYF
TGCGCCAGCAGCTTGGTTCCTAGCGATGGCACAGATACGCAGTATTTT
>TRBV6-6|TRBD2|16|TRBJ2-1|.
CASSYSGLAGVNEQFF
TGTGCCAGCAGTTACTCGGGACTAGCGGGGGTAAATGAGCAGTTCTTC
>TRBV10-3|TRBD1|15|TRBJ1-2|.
CAIISGTGKRDGYTF
TGTGCCATCATCTCCGGGACAGGGAAGAGGGATGGCTACACCTTC
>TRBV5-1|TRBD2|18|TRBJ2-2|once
CASSLSLAGGLNTGELFF
TGCGCCAGCAGCCTCTCTCTCGCGGGGGGCCTGAACACCGGGGAGCTGTTTTTT
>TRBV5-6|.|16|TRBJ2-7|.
CASSQGRGLMSYEQYF
TGTGCCAGCAGCCAAGGACGGGGTCTGATGTCCTACGAGCAGTACTTC
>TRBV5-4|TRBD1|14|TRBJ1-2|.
CASSPRDRNYGYTF
TGTGCCAGCAGCCCGCGGGACAGAAACTATGGCTACACCTTC
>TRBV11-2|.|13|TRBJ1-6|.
CASSLVEESPLHF
TGTGCCAGCAGCTTAGTGGAGGAGTCACCCCTCCACTTT
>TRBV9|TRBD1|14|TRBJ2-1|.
CASSGQGVGGEQFF
TGTGCCAGCAGCGGACAGGGGGTCGGGGGTGAGCAGTTCTTC